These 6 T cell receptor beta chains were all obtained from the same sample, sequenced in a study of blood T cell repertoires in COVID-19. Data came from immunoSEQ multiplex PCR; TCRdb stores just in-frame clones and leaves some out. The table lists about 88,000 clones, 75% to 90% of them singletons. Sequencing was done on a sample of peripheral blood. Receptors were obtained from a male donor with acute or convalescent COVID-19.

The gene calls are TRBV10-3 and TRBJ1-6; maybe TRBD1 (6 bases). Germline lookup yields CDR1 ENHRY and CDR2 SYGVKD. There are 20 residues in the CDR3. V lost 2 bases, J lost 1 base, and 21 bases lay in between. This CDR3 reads CAISETGQGQAFSYNSPLHF. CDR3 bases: TGTGCCATCAGTGAGACCGGGCAGGGGCAGGCGTTTTCCTATAATTCACCCCTCCACTTT.

CDR3: CASSLRLRENYGYTF. CDR3 DNA: TGTGCCAGCAGCCTTCGTTTAAGAGAAAACTATGGCTACACCTTC. This sequence joins TRBV6-5 and TRBJ1-2; D is undetermined. This CDR3 region has 15 residues. V lost 6 bases and J 2 bases, leaving 16 bases between the germline ends. Germline V gives CDR1 MNHEY, CDR2 SVGAGI.

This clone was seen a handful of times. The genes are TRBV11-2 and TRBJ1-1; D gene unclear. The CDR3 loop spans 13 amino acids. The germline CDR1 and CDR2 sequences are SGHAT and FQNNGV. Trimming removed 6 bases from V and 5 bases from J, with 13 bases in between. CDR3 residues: CASRSPRSTEAFF. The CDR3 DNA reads TGTGCCAGCAGATCACCGAGGAGTACTGAAGCTTTCTTT.

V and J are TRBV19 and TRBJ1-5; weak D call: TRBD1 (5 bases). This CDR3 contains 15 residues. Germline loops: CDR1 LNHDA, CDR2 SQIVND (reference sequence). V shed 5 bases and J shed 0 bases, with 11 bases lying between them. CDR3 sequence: CASSPGLHSNQPQHF. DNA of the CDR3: TGTGCCAGTAGTCCGGGACTCCATAGCAATCAGCCCCAGCATTTT. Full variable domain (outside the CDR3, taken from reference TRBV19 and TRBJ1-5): DGGITQSPKYLFRKEGQNVTLSCEQNLNHDAMYWYRQDPGQGLRLIYYSQIVNDFQKGDIAEGYSVSREKKESFPLTVTSAQKNPTAFYLCASSPGLHSNQPQHFGDGTRLSIL.

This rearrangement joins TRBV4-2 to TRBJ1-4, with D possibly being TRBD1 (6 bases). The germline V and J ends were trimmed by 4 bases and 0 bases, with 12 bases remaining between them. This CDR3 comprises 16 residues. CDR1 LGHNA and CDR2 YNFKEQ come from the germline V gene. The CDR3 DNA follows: TGTGCCAGCAGCCCACAACAGGGTGCAACTAATGAAAAACTGTTTTTT. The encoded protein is CASSPQQGATNEKLFF.

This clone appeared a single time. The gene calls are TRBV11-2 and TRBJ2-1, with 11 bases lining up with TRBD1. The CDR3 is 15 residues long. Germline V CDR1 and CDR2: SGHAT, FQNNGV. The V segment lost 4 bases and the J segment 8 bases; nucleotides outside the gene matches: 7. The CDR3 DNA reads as TGTGCCAGCAGCTCTGGACAGGGGGCGATGGATGAGCAGTTCTTC. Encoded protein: CASSSGQGAMDEQFF.